This T cell receptor (beta chain) was identified during a study of cytomegalovirus exposure and HLA in healthy donors. V lost 1 base and J lost 2, with 10 bases in between. This CDR3 is built from 14 residues. CDR1 and CDR2 from the germline V gene are SGHDT and YYEEEE. PCR used 60 Vbeta primers and 13 Jbeta primers. Generated by immunoSEQ multiplex PCR, the TCRdb table keeps only in-frame clones and is missing some. This listing includes about 200,000 clones. The chain has TRBV5-6 and TRBJ2-7, with D maybe TRBD1 (5 bases). This clonotype was sampled from a woman aged 25 to 45 in good health and CMV-seropositive. The sample consisted of PBMCs. CDR3: CASSLPGPTYEQYF. The CDR3 region has the DNA TGTGCCAGCAGCTTGCCAGGGCCTACCTACGAGCAGTACTTC. The full variable domain, its missing parts supplied by reference TRBV5-6 and TRBJ2-7, is DAGVTQSPTHLIKTRGQQVTLRCSPKSGHDTVSWYQQALGQGPQFIFQYYEEEERQRGNFPDRFSGHQFPNYSSELNVNALLLGDSALYLCASSLPGPTYEQYFGPGTRLTVT.